This entry concerns a single T cell receptor (beta chain). There is no known antigen for this receptor. The input lacks base qualities; no much larger clone sits a single base away. TCR beta repertoires were profiled from peripheral blood of roughly 13 young patients with multiple sclerosis to demonstrate the VDJtools post-analysis software. Multiple sclerosis patients were children and adolescents aged 6 to 15 years. Receptor amplification or capture employed PCR. TCRdb shows the sequencer as Illumina HiSeq 2500. To reduce PCR and sequencing biases, unique molecular identifiers were built into the TCR beta cDNA libraries. Roughly 500,000 cDNA molecules were obtained for every 1 to 10 million input T cells, so each molecule roughly corresponded to one T cell. The same protocol used for the earlier healthy control dataset was applied to prepare and sequence the patient libraries. Within a given batch, samples were prepared together, multiplexed and sequenced on the same HiSeq lane. The paper's processing steps were these. MIGEC handled the raw barcoded reads, throwing out single-read molecular identifier groups before consensus assembly and CDR3 extraction. Clonotype tables were post-analysed with VDJtools, and diversity was normalized by down-sampling all datasets to the smallest sample size. In repertoire overlap clustering, CDR3 amino acid sequences, but not nucleotide sequences, were matched to correct batch-related cross-sample contamination. TCRdb applied fastp at Q25 and MiXCR to the public reads, then kept only in-frame beta chains. Rows matching on CDR3 protein sequence are summarized as one entry with the most common DNA and genes. TCRdb, not the authors, supplied the V and J calls. The sample profile shows 350,000 to 500,000 distinct CDR3 sequences; over 30% of them were found once. The leading ten clones occupy 6.5% to 8% of the sample.

The data were obtained in a study of post-analysis software for immune sequencing data (dated by TCRdb to between 2014 and 2016). Context from the whole study: The recorded disease courses included relapsing-remitting, secondary progressive and progressive-relapsing multiple sclerosis, and some patients had no subtype annotation. The multiple sclerosis patient repertoires were compared with about a dozen previously published healthy control repertoires from donors aged about 6 to 28 years. A subset of samples was prepared in parallel using single-end sample barcoding, then pooled and co-amplified after Illumina adapter ligation. Broad study findings and their caveats: The control group was slightly older than the multiple sclerosis patient group. Strong co-clustering of samples prepared in the same batch was shown by direct clustering with F measure, prompting a batch-effect correction. Multiple sclerosis patients had significantly lower normalized Chao1 diversity than controls, a result that suggests substantial peripheral T-cell clonal expansion. Patients showed significantly higher frequencies than controls for roughly five TRBV segments, among them TRBV5-6, TRBV5-1 and TRBV20-1.

Germline trimming: 4 bases from V, 5 bases from J; junction bases outside gene matches: 9. The CDR3 measures 16 amino acids from cysteine to phenylalanine. Only the CDR3 part of the read is kept: 48 bases, read in frame from the first base. The germline V gene (reference sequence) specifies MNHEY as CDR1 and SMNVEV as CDR2. The sequence was collected from a girl between 2 and 10 years old with multiple sclerosis. The sequenced material came from blood. The sequence links TRBV27 to TRBJ2-7, with 12 central nucleotides matching TRBD2. CDR3 protein: CASSSLTSGSGDEQYF. The sequenced DNA: TGTGCCAGCAGTTCCCTGACTAGCGGGAGCGGAGACGAGCAGTACTTC.